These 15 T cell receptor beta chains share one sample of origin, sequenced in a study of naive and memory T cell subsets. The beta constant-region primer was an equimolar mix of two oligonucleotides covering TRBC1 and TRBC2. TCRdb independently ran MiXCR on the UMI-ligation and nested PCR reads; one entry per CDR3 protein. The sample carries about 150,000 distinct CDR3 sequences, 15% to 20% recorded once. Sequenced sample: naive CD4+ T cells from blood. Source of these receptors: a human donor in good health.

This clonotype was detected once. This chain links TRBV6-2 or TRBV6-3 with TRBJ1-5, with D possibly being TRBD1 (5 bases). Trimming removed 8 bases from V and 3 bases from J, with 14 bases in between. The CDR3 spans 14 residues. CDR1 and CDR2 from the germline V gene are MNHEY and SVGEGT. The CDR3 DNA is TGTGCCAGCGGGGCTCGACAGTTCAATCAGCCCCAGCATTTT. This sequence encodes CASGARQFNQPQHF.

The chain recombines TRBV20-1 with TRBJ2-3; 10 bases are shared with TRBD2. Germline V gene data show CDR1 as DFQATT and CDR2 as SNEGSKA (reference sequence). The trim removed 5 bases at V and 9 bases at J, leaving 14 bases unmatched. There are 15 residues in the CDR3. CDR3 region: CSARQTSGKTDTQYF. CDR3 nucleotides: TGCAGTGCTCGGCAAACTAGCGGGAAGACGGACACGCAGTATTTT.

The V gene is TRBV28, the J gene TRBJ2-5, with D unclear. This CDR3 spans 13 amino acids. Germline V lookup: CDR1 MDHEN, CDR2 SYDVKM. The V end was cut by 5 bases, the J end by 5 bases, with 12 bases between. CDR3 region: CASSPGVPETQYF. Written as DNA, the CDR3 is TGTGCCAGCAGTCCTGGGGTCCCGGAGACCCAGTACTTC.

In nucleotides, the CDR3 is TGTGCCAGCAGCTCCGACAGGGTGGAGACCCAGTACTTC. Translated: CASSSDRVETQYF. This sequence joins TRBV5-6 and TRBJ2-5; 7 positions agree with TRBD1. The CDR3 runs to 13 residues. The junction had 4 bases not matched to a gene; V was cut back by 3 bases and J by 5 bases. The V gene's germline CDR1 is SGHDT and CDR2 YYEEEE.

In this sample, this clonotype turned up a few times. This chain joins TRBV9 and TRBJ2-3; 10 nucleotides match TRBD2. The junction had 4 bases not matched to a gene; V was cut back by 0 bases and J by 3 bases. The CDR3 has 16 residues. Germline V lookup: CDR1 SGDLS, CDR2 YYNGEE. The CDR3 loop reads CASSVELAGWTDTQYF. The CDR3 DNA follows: TGTGCCAGCAGCGTAGAACTAGCGGGGTGGACAGATACGCAGTATTTT.

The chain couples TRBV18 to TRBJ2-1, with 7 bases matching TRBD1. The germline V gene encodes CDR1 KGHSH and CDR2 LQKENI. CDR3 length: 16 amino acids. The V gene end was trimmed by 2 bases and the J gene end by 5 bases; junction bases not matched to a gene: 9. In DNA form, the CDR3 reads TGTGCCAGCTCACCAGTCCCTGACAGGGTACACAATGAGCAGTTCTTC. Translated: CASSPVPDRVHNEQFF.

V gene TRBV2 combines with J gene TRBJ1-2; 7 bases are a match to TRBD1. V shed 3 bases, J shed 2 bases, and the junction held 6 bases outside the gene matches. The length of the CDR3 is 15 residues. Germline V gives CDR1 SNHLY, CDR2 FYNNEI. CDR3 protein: CASSDAAGGNYGYTF. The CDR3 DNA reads TGTGCCAGCAGTGACGCGGCAGGGGGAAACTATGGCTACACCTTC.

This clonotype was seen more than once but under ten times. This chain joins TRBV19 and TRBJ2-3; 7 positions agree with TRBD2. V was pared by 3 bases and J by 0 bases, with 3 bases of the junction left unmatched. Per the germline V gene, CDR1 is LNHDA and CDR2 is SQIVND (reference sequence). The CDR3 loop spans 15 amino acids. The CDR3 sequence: CASSIEAGSTDTQYF. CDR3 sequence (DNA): TGTGCCAGTAGTATTGAAGCGGGAAGCACAGATACGCAGTATTTT.

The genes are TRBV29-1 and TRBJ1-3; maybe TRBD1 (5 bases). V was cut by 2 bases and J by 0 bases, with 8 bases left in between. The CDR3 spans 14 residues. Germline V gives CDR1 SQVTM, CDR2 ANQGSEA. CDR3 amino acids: CSVENTGSGNTIYF. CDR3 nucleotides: TGCAGCGTTGAAAACACAGGCTCTGGAAACACCATATATTTT.

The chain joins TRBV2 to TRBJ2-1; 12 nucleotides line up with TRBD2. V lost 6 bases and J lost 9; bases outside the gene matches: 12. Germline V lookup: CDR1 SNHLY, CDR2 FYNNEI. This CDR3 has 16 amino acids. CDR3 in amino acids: CASSLTLAGGQGEQFF. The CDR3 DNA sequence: TGTGCCAGCAGCCTGACGCTAGCGGGAGGGCAGGGTGAGCAGTTCTTC.

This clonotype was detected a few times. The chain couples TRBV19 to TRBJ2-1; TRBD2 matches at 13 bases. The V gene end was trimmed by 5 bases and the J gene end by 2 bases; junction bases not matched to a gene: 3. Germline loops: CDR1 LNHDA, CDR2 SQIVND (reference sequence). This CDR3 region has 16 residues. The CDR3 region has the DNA TGTGCCAGTAGTGGACTAGCGGGAGTAACCTACAATGAGCAGTTCTTC. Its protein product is CASSGLAGVTYNEQFF.

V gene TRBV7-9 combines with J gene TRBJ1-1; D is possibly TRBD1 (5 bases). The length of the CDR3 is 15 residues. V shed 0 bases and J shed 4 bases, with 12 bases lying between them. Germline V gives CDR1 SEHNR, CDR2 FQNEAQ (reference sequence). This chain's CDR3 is CASSLAGGLPTEAFF. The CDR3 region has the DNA TGTGCCAGCAGCTTAGCTGGGGGGTTGCCCACTGAAGCTTTCTTT.

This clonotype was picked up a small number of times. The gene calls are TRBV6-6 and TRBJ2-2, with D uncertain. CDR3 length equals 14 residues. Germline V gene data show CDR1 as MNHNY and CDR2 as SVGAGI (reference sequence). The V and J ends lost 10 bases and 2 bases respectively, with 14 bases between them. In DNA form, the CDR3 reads TGTGCCACGCTGCGGACGAGAAACACCGGGGAGCTGTTTTTT. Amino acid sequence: CATLRTRNTGELFF.

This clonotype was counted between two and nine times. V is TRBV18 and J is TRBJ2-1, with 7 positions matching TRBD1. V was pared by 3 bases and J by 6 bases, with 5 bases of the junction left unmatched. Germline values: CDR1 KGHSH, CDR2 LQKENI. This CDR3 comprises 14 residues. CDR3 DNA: TGTGCCAGCTCACCGAGACAGGGTGCCAATGAGCAGTTCTTC. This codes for CASSPRQGANEQFF.

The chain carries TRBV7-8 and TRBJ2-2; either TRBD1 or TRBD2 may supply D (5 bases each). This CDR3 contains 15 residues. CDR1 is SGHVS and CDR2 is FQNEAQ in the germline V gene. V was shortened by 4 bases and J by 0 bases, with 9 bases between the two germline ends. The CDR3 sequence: CASSWGRTNTGELFF. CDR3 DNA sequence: TGTGCCAGCAGCTGGGGACGGACGAACACCGGGGAGCTGTTTTTT.